This T cell receptor beta chain is from a study of blood T cell repertoires in COVID-19. Study as a whole: Specimens from acute and convalescent COVID-19 originated in the United States, Italy and Spain. PBMCs, B-cell-depleted T cells, or T cells were the source of the cDNA or gDNA that made up the material.

Method: immunoSEQ multiplex PCR; TCRdb's copy keeps in-frame clones and lacks some. Altogether about 130,000 clones are present, roughly 80% being singletons, with the ten largest covering under 2.5%. The germline gives CDR1 KGHSH, CDR2 LQKENI. The V and J ends lost 3 bases and 7 bases, in that order; junction bases with no gene match: 12. This CDR3 spans 17 amino acids. The chain combines TRBV18 with TRBJ1-2; 12 nucleotides line up with TRBD1. Specimen: peripheral blood. This clonotype was sampled from a man aged 70-80 years with acute or convalescent COVID-19. CDR3 protein: CASSPSQGTGGLSGYTF. CDR3 sequence (DNA): TGTGCCAGCTCACCGTCCCAGGGGACAGGGGGCTTGAGTGGCTACACCTTC.